The 32 T cell receptor beta chains presented below share a single source sample, sequenced in a study of T-cell memory formation after mild COVID-19. TCRdb re-derived calls from the 5' RACE reads in MiXCR, one entry per CDR3 protein. The top ten clones hold approximately 8.1% of a sample with 560,000 or so distinct CDR3 sequences, roughly 17% of them seen once. Sequenced: PBMCs or a T cell subset sorted from them (not recorded which). The receptors were gathered from an adult woman who had mild COVID-19 (a few samples of this study predate the infection). Cell type and time point are not known.

This clonotype was observed a few times. The chain joins TRBV5-1 to TRBJ2-1, with TRBD2 matching 8 bases. The CDR3 is 16 amino acids. J lost 1 base, V lost 3 bases, and 6 bases had no gene match. Germline V gives CDR1 SGHRS, CDR2 YFSETQ. CDR3 loop: CASSSGGQGSYNEQFF. DNA of the CDR3: TGCGCCAGCAGCTCGGGGGGGCAAGGGTCCTACAATGAGCAGTTCTTC.

CDR3 sequence reads: CASSISGTGSYEQYF. CDR3 nucleotide sequence: TGTGCCAGTAGTATCTCGGGGACGGGTTCCTACGAGCAGTACTTC. This chain joins TRBV19 and TRBJ2-7, with D perhaps matching TRBD1 or TRBD2 (5 bases each). The CDR3 is made up of 15 amino acids. V was clipped by 3 bases and J by 1 base, with 13 bases between them. Germline V lookup: CDR1 LNHDA, CDR2 SQIVND (reference sequence).

The chain joins TRBV20-1 to TRBJ1-4; TRBD1 is a possible D gene (5 bases). The germline CDR1 and CDR2 sequences are DFQATT and SNEGSKA (reference sequence). V was cut by 3 bases and J by 8 bases, with 13 bases left in between. The CDR3 loop spans 13 amino acids. CDR3 protein: CSASEGIGEKLFF. CDR3 in DNA: TGCAGTGCTAGTGAGGGGATAGGAGAAAAACTGTTTTTT.

This clonotype came up many times. The CDR3 DNA is TGTGCCACCGAGCTTCTTAAGCGGGGGAACAATGAGCAGTTCTTC. Protein: CATELLKRGNNEQFF. V usage is TRBV15 and J usage is TRBJ2-1; TRBD2 aligns across 8 bases. This CDR3 comprises 15 residues. The V gene end was trimmed by 8 bases and the J gene end by 5 bases; junction bases not matched to a gene: 11. The germline gives CDR1 LNHNV, CDR2 YYDKDF (reference sequence). The variable domain in full, with the rest retrieved from reference TRBV15 and TRBJ2-1, is DAMVIQNPRYQVTQFGKPVTLSCSQTLNHNVMYWYQQKSSQAPKLLFHYYDKDFNNEADTPDNFQSRRPNTSFCFLDIRSPGLGDTAMYLCATELLKRGNNEQFFGPGTRLTVL.

J is TRBJ2-3 and V is TRBV7-3, with D unresolved. This CDR3 is 15 amino acids long. Deletions cut 0 bases from V and 2 bases from J, with 9 bases between. Germline V gives CDR1 SGHTA, CDR2 FQGTGA. Here the CDR3 reads CASSLTGFYTDTQYF. The CDR3 DNA is TGTGCCAGCAGCTTAACCGGGTTCTACACAGATACGCAGTATTTT.

The V gene is TRBV12-3 or TRBV12-4, the J gene TRBJ2-3; D is perhaps TRBD1 or TRBD2 (5 bases each). The V and J ends lost 5 bases and 3 bases respectively, with 18 bases between them. The CDR3 runs 16 residues. DNA for the CDR3: TGTGCCAGCAGTATTATTGGGGCCGGGAAGACAGATACGCAGTATTTT. This encodes CASSIIGAGKTDTQYF.

This clonotype occurred many times. In DNA, the CDR3 is TGTGCCAGCAGCCAAGACGCGGGACAGGGAGGGAAGCCCCAGCATTTT. Residues: CASSQDAGQGGKPQHF. This rearrangement joins TRBV4-2 to TRBJ1-5; 9 bases match TRBD1. This CDR3 is 16 amino acids long. Trimming took 0 bases from V and 8 from J; bases not matched to a gene: 8. Germline CDR1 LGHNA, CDR2 YNFKEQ.

The count of this clonotype is one. The chain joins TRBV9 to TRBJ1-6; TRBD1 matches 7 bases. Germline assignment: CDR1 SGDLS and CDR2 YYNGEE. After removal of 3 bases from V and 5 bases from J, the junction contained 5 bases not matched to a gene. The CDR3 has 15 residues. The CDR3 protein is CASSATGTDNSPLHF. CDR3 coding DNA: TGTGCCAGCAGCGCGACAGGGACAGATAATTCACCCCTCCACTTT.

This clonotype came up a few times. The V and J genes are TRBV7-9 and TRBJ2-1; 13 bases fit TRBD2. The CDR3 has 17 residues. V lost 10 bases and J lost 4; bases outside the gene matches: 13. The V gene's germline CDR1 is SEHNR and CDR2 FQNEAQ (reference sequence). Here the CDR3 DNA reads TGTGCCACCTCGACTAGCGGGGGGTCAGGCTCTTACAATGAGCAGTTCTTC. Translation gives CATSTSGGSGSYNEQFF.

This clonotype was detected ten times or more. The V gene is TRBV4-2, the J gene TRBJ2-7, with D hard to call. Trimming took off 0 bases at V and 5 bases at J, with 8 bases between the two ends. Germline V lookup: CDR1 LGHNA, CDR2 YNFKEQ. The CDR3 extends over 13 amino acids. The CDR3 nucleotides are TGTGCCAGCAGCCAAGATCTTTGGGACGAGCAGTACTTC. Protein sequence: CASSQDLWDEQYF.

In its sample, this clonotype was seen a few times. The CDR3 DNA reads as TGTGCCAGCAGTTGGGGACCTGCTGAGACCCAGTACTTC. Residues: CASSWGPAETQYF. V usage is TRBV12-3 or TRBV12-4 and J usage is TRBJ2-5; D may correspond to TRBD1 or TRBD2 (5 bases each). Trimming removed 4 bases from V and 5 bases from J, with 11 bases in between. The CDR3 sequence is 13 residues long.

This clonotype was picked up a small number of times. The chain joins TRBV29-1 to TRBJ2-5; possibly TRBD2 for D (6 bases). V was pared by 6 bases and J by 0 bases, with 17 bases between. Germline CDR1 and CDR2: SQVTM and ANQGSEA. There are 15 residues in the CDR3. CDR3 region: CSVVTGLQYQETQYF. CDR3 coding DNA: TGCAGCGTGGTAACGGGACTTCAGTACCAAGAGACCCAGTACTTC.

The rearrangement uses TRBV20-1 and TRBJ1-1; D possibly corresponds to TRBD1 (5 bases). The CDR3 loop spans 15 amino acids. Germline V gives CDR1 DFQATT, CDR2 SNEGSKA (reference sequence). V lost 5 bases, J lost 3 bases, and 19 bases lay in between. The DNA for the CDR3 is TGCAGTGCTCCCGGCCGGTTGGGGGAGTACACTGAAGCTTTCTTT. Translated, it gives CSAPGRLGEYTEAFF.

The chain joins TRBV4-1 to TRBJ2-3; D possibly corresponds to TRBD1 (7 bases). Germline CDR1 MGHRA, CDR2 YSYEKL. V was shortened by 0 bases and J by 2 bases, with 12 bases between the two germline ends. The CDR3 loop spans 16 amino acids. CDR3 DNA: TGCGCCAGCAGCCAAGAGCAGGGGGGTTACACAGATACGCAGTATTTT. Translating gives CASSQEQGGYTDTQYF.

The genes are TRBV5-1 and TRBJ2-7; maybe TRBD2 (6 bases). The CDR3 contains 12 residues. CDR1 SGHRS and CDR2 YFSETQ come from the germline V gene. Trimming left V 2 bases short and J 4 bases short, with 7 bases between. The CDR3 spells CASSFGLYEQYF. In nucleotides, the CDR3 is TGCGCCAGCAGCTTCGGACTATACGAGCAGTACTTC.

The chain carries TRBV12-3 or TRBV12-4 and TRBJ2-6; 9 nucleotides match TRBD1. The CDR3 is made up of 20 amino acids. J gave up 2 bases and V 4 bases, and 15 bases lay outside the gene matches. The CDR3 is CASSSRRPGQGMTGANVLTF. CDR3 DNA sequence: TGTGCCAGCAGTTCCCGCCGACCGGGACAGGGAATGACTGGGGCCAACGTCCTGACTTTC.

This clonotype was counted a few times. The chain joins TRBV5-1 to TRBJ1-1, with D perhaps TRBD1 (5 bases). The V end was cut by 4 bases, the J end by 2 bases, with 15 bases between. This CDR3 is built from 15 residues. CDR1 and CDR2 (germline): SGHRS, YFSETQ. Here the CDR3 reads CASSKEGDSNTEAFF. DNA of the CDR3: TGCGCCAGCAGCAAGGAAGGGGACTCAAACACTGAAGCTTTCTTT.

The chain is built from TRBV6-2 or TRBV6-3 and TRBJ2-1; 10 positions agree with TRBD1. V shed 2 bases, J shed 6 bases, and the junction held 4 bases outside the gene matches. The CDR3 has 15 residues. Germline V gives CDR1 MNHEY, CDR2 SVGEGT. The CDR3 sequence: CASSYPGTGVNEQFF. The CDR3 coding sequence is TGTGCCAGCAGTTACCCCGGGACAGGGGTCAATGAGCAGTTCTTC.

This chain links TRBV6-1 with TRBJ2-5; 7 bases map to TRBD1. CDR1 and CDR2 from the germline V gene are MNHNS and SASEGT. J gave up 3 bases and V 5 bases, and 9 bases lay outside the gene matches. CDR3 length: 15 amino acids. CDR3 region: CASSKFWDRKETQYF. For the CDR3, the DNA is TGTGCCAGCAGTAAATTTTGGGACAGAAAAGAGACCCAGTACTTC.

The chain uses TRBV12-3 or TRBV12-4 and TRBJ2-4; D not resolved. V lost 5 bases and J 10 bases, leaving 12 bases between the germline ends. CDR3 size: 12 residues. The CDR3 loop is CASSAGRFIQYF. In DNA form, the CDR3 reads TGTGCCAGCAGTGCTGGGCGTTTTATTCAGTACTTC.

This clonotype has just a few counts. The chain combines TRBV5-4 with TRBJ1-1; D unresolved. The V end was cut by 2 bases, the J end by 0 bases, with 8 bases between. Germline CDR1 and CDR2: SGHNT and YYREEE (reference sequence). The CDR3 is 14 residues long. The CDR3 nucleotides are TGTGCCAGCAGCTTCGCGGGGATGAACACTGAAGCTTTCTTT. Translated, it gives CASSFAGMNTEAFF. Using reference TRBV5-4 and TRBJ1-1 for the parts outside the CDR3, the full variable domain is ETGVTQSPTHLIKTRGQQVTLRCSSQSGHNTVSWYQQALGQGPQFIFQYYREEENGRGNFPPRFSGLQFPNYSSELNVNALELDDSALYLCASSFAGMNTEAFFGQGTRLTVV.

This clonotype was recorded a few times. This chain connects TRBV29-1 to TRBJ1-1; TRBD1 is a possible D gene (5 bases). V was clipped by 1 base and J by 1 base, with 13 bases between them. Germline V CDR1 and CDR2: SQVTM, ANQGSEA. This CDR3 contains 15 residues. Here the CDR3 reads CSVEGGRGRNTEAFF. CDR3 in DNA: TGCAGCGTTGAAGGAGGGAGGGGAAGGAACACTGAAGCTTTCTTT.

This clonotype was seen a handful of times. The chain has TRBV7-8 and TRBJ2-3; D unresolved. Trimming removed 2 bases from V and 4 bases from J, with 19 bases in between. Germline values: CDR1 SGHVS, CDR2 FQNEAQ. CDR3 length: 17 residues. The DNA for the CDR3 is TGTGCCAGCAGCTTACGGCCTGGGGTAAAAGATCCAGATACGCAGTATTTT. Translating it yields CASSLRPGVKDPDTQYF. Full variable domain (remainder filled in from reference TRBV7-8 and TRBJ2-3): GAGVSQSPRYKVAKRGQDVALRCDPISGHVSLFWYQQALGQGPEFLTYFQNEAQLDKSGLPSDRFFAERPEGSVSTLKIQRTQQEDSAVYLCASSLRPGVKDPDTQYFGPGTRLTVL.

This clonotype came up a few times. The V gene is TRBV29-1, the J gene TRBJ1-1; D is possibly TRBD1 (5 bases). Looked up from germline, CDR1 is SQVTM and CDR2 is ANQGSEA. The CDR3 has 12 residues. The germline V and J ends were trimmed by 6 bases and 1 base, with 9 bases remaining between them. The CDR3 region has the DNA TGCAGCGTCGGCGGGGCGAACACTGAAGCTTTCTTT. This encodes CSVGGANTEAFF.

The chain couples TRBV15 to TRBJ1-1; 8 bases fit TRBD1. The junction had 7 bases not matched to a gene; V was cut back by 3 bases and J by 4 bases. In germline, CDR1 is LNHNV, CDR2 YYDKDF (reference sequence). The CDR3 has 15 residues. The CDR3 is CATSRIQGGGTEAFF. The DNA for the CDR3 is TGTGCCACCAGCAGGATACAGGGGGGAGGCACTGAAGCTTTCTTT.

This clonotype showed up just a few times. For the CDR3, the DNA is TGTGCCAGCAGCTCCTGGACTAGCGGGGTCCAAGAGACCCAGTACTTC. This codes for CASSSWTSGVQETQYF. V usage is TRBV5-4 and J usage is TRBJ2-5; 12 bases line up with TRBD2. The CDR3 runs to 16 residues. Unmatched junction bases numbered 4, after V lost 3 bases and J lost 1 base. In germline, CDR1 is SGHNT, CDR2 YYREEE (reference sequence).

The chain carries TRBV5-1 and TRBJ1-1, with D hard to call. The ends were cut back, 0 bases at V and 1 base at J, with 7 bases in the middle. The CDR3 covers 14 residues. Looked up from germline, CDR1 is SGHRS and CDR2 is YFSETQ. Here the CDR3 DNA reads TGCGCCAGCAGCTTGGAATCAGAGAACACTGAAGCTTTCTTT. Translated, it gives CASSLESENTEAFF.

The chain has TRBV7-9 and TRBJ1-2; maybe TRBD1 (5 bases). Germline V gene data show CDR1 as SEHNR and CDR2 as FQNEAQ (reference sequence). CDR3 size: 14 residues. The germline V and J ends were trimmed by 6 bases and 6 bases, with 17 bases remaining between them. CDR3 DNA sequence: TGTGCCAGCAGACGATCAGGGTCTTCGGATGGCTACACCTTC. This encodes CASRRSGSSDGYTF.

CDR3 amino acids: CASSLAPLQPQHF. The CDR3 nucleotides are TGCGCCAGCAGCTTGGCACCCCTTCAGCCCCAGCATTTT. The genes are TRBV5-1 and TRBJ1-5, with D unresolved. V dropped 0 bases and J dropped 6 bases, with 7 bases sitting between them. Looked up from germline, CDR1 is SGHRS and CDR2 is YFSETQ. This CDR3 region has 13 residues. The full variable domain, rest sourced from reference TRBV5-1 and TRBJ1-5, is KAGVTQTPRYLIKTRGQQVTLSCSPISGHRSVSWYQQTPGQGLQFLFEYFSETQRNKGNFPGRFSGRQFSNSRSEMNVSTLELGDSALYLCASSLAPLQPQHFGDGTRLSIL.

The chain couples TRBV2 to TRBJ2-5; 7 bases line up with TRBD1. CDR1 and CDR2 (germline): SNHLY, FYNNEI. This CDR3 is built from 15 residues. The junction had 11 bases not matched to a gene; V was cut back by 8 bases and J by 2 bases. As DNA, the CDR3 is TGTGCCAGCCGGACAGGTTCAGGAAAACAAGAGACCCAGTACTTC. Amino acid sequence: CASRTGSGKQETQYF.

This clonotype was observed a few times. The chain links TRBV27 to TRBJ2-3; 8 positions match TRBD2. The CDR3 loop spans 14 amino acids. Germline V gene sequence: CDR1 MNHEY, CDR2 SMNVEV (reference sequence). The V and J ends lost 5 bases and 3 bases, in that order; junction bases with no gene match: 4. CDR3 nucleotide sequence: TGTGCCAGCAGTCGGGGGGGCTGGACAGATACGCAGTATTTT. The encoded protein is CASSRGGWTDTQYF.

The chain recombines TRBV5-1 with TRBJ2-3; D not resolved. Germline V gene data show CDR1 as SGHRS and CDR2 as YFSETQ. V was clipped by 2 bases and J by 6 bases, with 10 bases between them. The CDR3 extends over 13 amino acids. The CDR3 region is CASSFGLRDTQYF. The CDR3 nucleotides are TGCGCCAGCAGCTTCGGGTTAAGGGATACGCAGTATTTT.